The 25 T cell receptor beta chains reported below all come from one sample, sequenced in a study of blood T cell repertoires in COVID-19. Sequencing used immunoSEQ multiplex PCR; TCRdb keeps in-frame clones, though not all of them. The table includes 250,000 or so clones, more than 80% detected once. Material for sequencing was PBMCs or T cells enriched from blood (not recorded which). These receptors were taken from a woman aged 25 to 39 with acute COVID-19.

V is TRBV11-3 and J is TRBJ2-3; possible D gene TRBD1, 5 bases. Trimming pared 1 base from V and 0 bases from J, leaving 5 bases between. Germline V gene data show CDR1 as SGHNT and CDR2 as YENEEA. The CDR3 runs 14 residues. The CDR3 loop reads CASSLGQSTDTQYF. The CDR3 DNA follows: TGTGCCAGCAGCTTAGGACAGAGCACAGATACGCAGTATTTT.

The J gene is TRBJ2-1, the V gene TRBV28; possible D gene TRBD1, 5 bases. This CDR3 comprises 16 residues. The V end lost 7 bases, the J end lost 0 bases, and 16 bases lay between the germline ends. Germline CDR1 is MDHEN and CDR2 is SYDVKM. Here the CDR3 reads CASTFRAASSYNEQFF. CDR3 nucleotides: TGTGCCAGCACTTTCAGGGCAGCGAGCTCCTACAATGAGCAGTTCTTC.

The rearrangement joins TRBV10-2 to TRBJ1-5; D may be TRBD1 (6 bases). With 10 bases removed from V and 2 bases from J, the gap between germline ends came to 12 bases. The V gene's germline CDR1 is WSHSY and CDR2 SAAADI. The CDR3 runs to 13 residues. The chain's CDR3 is CATNSGGNQPQHF. The CDR3 DNA sequence: TGCGCCACCAATTCAGGGGGCAATCAGCCCCAGCATTTT.

The chain is built from TRBV7-9 and TRBJ1-1; 7 positions agree with TRBD1. The CDR3 is 16 amino acids. The germline gives CDR1 SEHNR, CDR2 FQNEAQ (reference sequence). Germline trimming cut 4 bases from V and 1 base from J; bases unmatched to any gene: 9. The CDR3 region has the DNA TGTGCCAGCAGCTGGGCAATTACAGGGGAGAACACTGAAGCTTTCTTT. Residues: CASSWAITGENTEAFF.

The chain joins TRBV30 to TRBJ2-7, with 10 bases that match TRBD1. CDR1 and CDR2 (germline): GTSNPN, SVGIG (reference sequence). V shed 2 bases, J shed 5 bases, and the junction held 6 bases outside the gene matches. The CDR3 is 14 amino acids. The CDR3, as DNA: TGTGCCTGGAGTCCGGGACAGGGGTGGAACGAGCAGTACTTC. Translating gives CAWSPGQGWNEQYF.

In its sample, this clone was seen many times. This chain links TRBV6-5 with TRBJ2-1; 11 bases match TRBD1. Germline V gene data show CDR1 as MNHEY and CDR2 as SVGAGI. V gave up 4 bases and J gave up 8 bases; unmatched junction bases: 10. The CDR3 totals 16 residues. The CDR3 loop reads CASSSPGQGANHEQFF. The CDR3 coding sequence is TGTGCCAGCAGTTCCCCAGGACAGGGGGCGAATCATGAGCAGTTCTTC.

The V and J genes are TRBV9 and TRBJ1-6; D is perhaps TRBD1 (6 bases). The CDR3 runs 15 residues. Per the germline V gene, CDR1 is SGDLS and CDR2 is YYNGEE. V lost 3 bases, J lost 3 bases, and 10 bases lay in between. For the CDR3, the DNA is TGTGCCAGCAGCGGAACAGGGTACTATAATTCACCCCTCCACTTT. It yields the protein CASSGTGYYNSPLHF.

This clone was seen only a few times. The CDR3 reads CASGLGGTGTLNYGYTF. The CDR3 DNA follows: TGTGCTAGTGGTTTGGGGGGGACCGGGACATTGAACTATGGCTACACCTTC. The chain couples TRBV12-5 to TRBJ1-2, with a weak D call TRBD1 (6 bases). Between the trimmed V and J ends, which lost 1 base and 2 bases, there was a span of 17 bases. In germline, CDR1 is LGHNT, CDR2 FRNRAP. The CDR3 runs to 17 residues.

This rearrangement joins TRBV6-4 to TRBJ1-2; a weak D match, TRBD1 (6 bases). The ends were cut back, 0 bases at V and 4 bases at J, with 9 bases in the middle. The germline V gene encodes CDR1 MRHNA and CDR2 SNTAGT. The CDR3 length is 14 residues. The CDR3 DNA is TGTGCCAGCAGTGACTCAGGGGGTGTCTATGGCTACACCTTC. As protein: CASSDSGGVYGYTF.

The gene calls are TRBV29-1 and TRBJ1-2, with unresolved D. The CDR3 is 12 amino acids. V was pared by 0 bases and J by 6 bases, with 8 bases between. Germline V gene sequence: CDR1 SQVTM, CDR2 ANQGSEA. CDR3 in DNA: TGCAGCGTTGAAGATTTCGGGAATGGCTACACCTTC. Protein: CSVEDFGNGYTF.

The chain recombines TRBV14 with TRBJ2-7; D is perhaps TRBD2 (6 bases). Between the trimmed V and J ends, which lost 1 base and 0 bases, there was a span of 13 bases. The germline V gene has CDR1 SGHDN and CDR2 FVKESK. The CDR3 is 16 residues long. Written as DNA, the CDR3 is TGTGCCAGCAGCCAAGTCGGGAGCTTAAACTCCTACGAGCAGTACTTC. Its translation: CASSQVGSLNSYEQYF.

The CDR3 here is CASSARDRGWETEAFF. In nucleotides, the CDR3 is TGTGCCAGCAGCGCCCGGGACAGGGGTTGGGAGACTGAAGCTTTCTTT. This chain connects TRBV9 to TRBJ1-1, with 10 bases matching TRBD1. CDR3 length: 16 residues. The ends lost 3 bases at V and 5 bases at J; junction bases unmatched: 10. CDR1 and CDR2 from the germline V gene are SGDLS and YYNGEE.

This chain uses TRBV28 with TRBJ2-1, with D maybe TRBD1 (6 bases). Trimming cost V 7 bases and J 2 bases, with 21 bases left between them. The CDR3 consists of 17 residues. Germline-derived CDR1 and CDR2 are MDHEN and SYDVKM. CDR3 amino acids: CASTSRGGSDPYNEQFF. In DNA, the CDR3 is TGTGCCAGCACATCCCGTGGGGGCAGCGATCCCTACAATGAGCAGTTCTTC.

The chain links TRBV25-1 to TRBJ2-1; 12 bases are a match to TRBD2. Germline CDR1 and CDR2: MGHDK and SYGVNS. The CDR3 is 15 residues long. V was clipped by 5 bases and J by 13 bases; unmatched bases: 12. In DNA form, the CDR3 reads TGTGCCAGCAGTACGCTAGCGGGAGGGCTTCCAAGTCAGTTCTTC. Amino acids: CASSTLAGGLPSQFF.

This chain uses TRBV5-1 with TRBJ1-5; D call uncertain. V gave up 0 bases and J gave up 0 bases, with 10 bases separating them. CDR3 length: 16 residues. Germline V gene data show CDR1 as SGHRS and CDR2 as YFSETQ. CDR3 protein: CASSLVGGSSNQPQHF. CDR3 nucleotides: TGCGCCAGCAGCTTGGTTGGAGGGAGTAGCAATCAGCCCCAGCATTTT.

The chain couples TRBV6-2 or TRBV6-3 to TRBJ1-5; 9 nucleotides align to TRBD1. Germline CDR1 and CDR2: MNHEY and SVGEGT. Trimming cost V 5 bases and J 5 bases; bases outside gene matches: 7. This CDR3 region has 15 residues. The CDR3 nucleotides read TGTGCCAGCAGTACGGGACAGGGTTGGGATCAGCCCCAGCATTTT. As protein: CASSTGQGWDQPQHF.

The chain combines TRBV11-2 with TRBJ2-7; D perhaps matches TRBD1 (6 bases). The CDR3 runs 14 residues. Germline CDR1 is SGHAT and CDR2 is FQNNGV. The ends were cut back, 3 bases at V and 1 base at J, with 10 bases in the middle. The CDR3 region has the DNA TGTGCCAGCAGCTTCAGACAGGCTTCCTACGAGCAGTACTTC. Protein sequence: CASSFRQASYEQYF.

The chain links TRBV9 to TRBJ2-5, with 15 nucleotides matching TRBD2. The CDR3 is 16 residues long. The V segment lost 2 bases and the J segment 4 bases; nucleotides outside the gene matches: 3. Germline CDR1 is SGDLS and CDR2 is YYNGEE. The CDR3 loop is CASSVGGLAGGETQYF. The CDR3 DNA sequence: TGTGCCAGCAGCGTGGGGGGACTAGCGGGAGGAGAGACCCAGTACTTC.

The J gene is TRBJ1-1, the V gene TRBV5-1, with D tentatively TRBD1 (6 bases). Germline V gene lookup returns CDR1 SGHRS and CDR2 YFSETQ. The CDR3 spans 17 residues. V gave up 3 bases and J gave up 0 bases, with 18 bases separating them. The CDR3 reads CASSSLDSGMMNTEAFF. The CDR3 DNA reads TGCGCCAGCAGCTCCTTGGACAGCGGAATGATGAACACTGAAGCTTTCTTT.

This sequence joins TRBV7-8 and TRBJ1-2; TRBD1 is a possible D gene (5 bases). The V end was cut by 1 base, the J end by 4 bases, with 10 bases between. This CDR3 contains 14 residues. CDR1 is SGHVS and CDR2 is FQNEAQ in the germline V gene. CDR3 sequence: CASSLGGTVYGYTF. The CDR3 bases are TGTGCCAGCAGCTTAGGCGGGACTGTCTATGGCTACACCTTC.

The chain combines TRBV24-1 with TRBJ1-2; 9 nucleotides match TRBD1. V shed 5 bases, J shed 8 bases, and the junction held 8 bases outside the gene matches. The CDR3 has 14 amino acids. Germline V lookup: CDR1 KGHDR, CDR2 SFDVKD. CDR3 nucleotide sequence: TGTGCCACCAGTGTAGGGACAGGGACTGGCGGCTACACCTTC. As protein: CATSVGTGTGGYTF.

The chain has TRBV7-8 and TRBJ2-7, with D perhaps TRBD2 (6 bases). The V gene lost 5 bases and the J gene lost 1 base, with 15 bases spanning the gap. The germline CDR1 and CDR2 sequences are SGHVS and FQNEAQ. The CDR3 is 15 amino acids. In nucleotides, the CDR3 is TGTGCCAGCAGCCTCCGGGTAGGGAGGTCCTACGAGCAGTACTTC. This codes for CASSLRVGRSYEQYF.

The chain is built from TRBV5-4 and TRBJ2-3, with D maybe TRBD2 (6 bases). V was cut by 5 bases and J by 0 bases, with 7 bases left in between. The CDR3 sequence is 13 residues long. Germline assignment: CDR1 SGHNT and CDR2 YYREEE (reference sequence). CDR3 in DNA: TGTGCCAGCAGTCGGGAGAGCACAGATACGCAGTATTTT. Translating gives CASSRESTDTQYF.

This clone showed up just a few times. V usage is TRBV11-2 and J usage is TRBJ1-1; the D is unclear. The V and J ends lost 0 bases and 10 bases respectively, with 9 bases between them. Germline V gene lookup returns CDR1 SGHAT and CDR2 FQNNGV. This CDR3 contains 12 residues. DNA for the CDR3: TGTGCCAGCAGCTTAGAGTCCGCGGGAGCTTTCTTT. It translates to CASSLESAGAFF. The variable domain in full, with the rest retrieved from reference TRBV11-2 and TRBJ1-1, is EAGVAQSPRYKIIEKRQSVAFWCNPISGHATLYWYQQILGQGPKLLIQFQNNGVVDDSQLPKDRFSAERLKGVDSTLKIQPAKLEDSAVYLCASSLESAGAFFGQGTRLTVV.

J is TRBJ1-2 and V is TRBV4-1; tentatively, D is TRBD1 (5 bases). Germline V gives CDR1 MGHRA, CDR2 YSYEKL. Trimming took 2 bases from V and 3 from J, leaving 13 bases between them. The CDR3 loop spans 15 amino acids. CDR3 coding DNA: TGCGCCAGCAGCCAATTACCCACAGGAGACTATGGCTACACCTTC. This encodes CASSQLPTGDYGYTF.